This TCR delta chain was captured by sequencing in a study of γδ T cells in repeated Plasmodium falciparum infection. The overall study: Donors had four controlled P. falciparum NF54 infections over roughly 640 days. Samples were taken at baseline, before some infections, and 21 days after each.

Gammadelta T cells were flow-sorted from PBMC into Vgamma9/Vdelta2+ and Vdelta2-negative populations for bulk analysis. TCRdb reprocessed the multiplex PCR reads using CATT. Here the sample spans 75,000 to 95,000 delta-chain clones, roughly 0.9% being singletons. Study-wide points: Compared with Australian children, Malian Vdelta2-negative repertoires seemed more clonal, less diverse, less shared.

As regards this clone: Antigen unknown. TCRdb records a much larger clone's protein for this DNA, with a difference at residue 17 that likely arises from a read error; the protein given is the translation of the DNA.

Germline assignment: CDR1 TSWWSYY and CDR2 QGS. With 0 bases clipped from V and 6 bases from J, the junction kept 28 bases outside the gene matches. The CDR3 runs 23 residues. The rearrangement links TRDV1 to TRDJ1; 10 bases fit TRDD3. Germline matching of the DNA provided the J gene here, since TCRdb leaves it blank. The sample comprised gamma-delta T cells from blood. The clonotype originates from a pool of human donors (malaria-infected and uninfected, not separated). CDR3 DNA sequence: TGTGCTCTTGGGGAACTTGGCAAATTATCCCTCAAAGTACTGGGGGATGCTTACTATAAACTCATCTTT. It specifies CALGELGKLSLKVLGDAYYKLIF.